The present T cell receptor beta chain was sequenced within a study of blood T cells in healthy people across ages. As for this clonotype: Antigen unknown.

Notes on the study in general: Any conclusive comparison of naive versus antigen-experienced cells was prevented by using unsorted PBMCs.

It was with a sample-barcoded 5' primer and a J-beta primer mix that a second PCR of about 6 to 11 cycles was run. From the 5' RACE reads, TCRdb called clonotypes with MiXCR, one entry per CDR3 protein. The sample lists about 1.4 million distinct CDR3 sequences; approximately 59% were seen once. Sequencing was performed on blood. This TCR was recovered from a man aged 18 to 30 in good health.

This CDR3 reads CASSLSTGWLDGYTF. The CDR3 coding sequence is TGCGCCAGCAGCTTGTCAACAGGGTGGTTGGATGGCTACACCTTC. This chain links TRBV5-1 with TRBJ1-2; D is perhaps TRBD1 (6 bases). CDR1 is SGHRS and CDR2 is YFSETQ in the germline V gene. V shed 1 base and J shed 6 bases, with 16 bases lying between them. The CDR3 extends over 15 amino acids. The variable domain in full, with the rest retrieved from reference TRBV5-1 and TRBJ1-2, is KAGVTQTPRYLIKTRGQQVTLSCSPISGHRSVSWYQQTPGQGLQFLFEYFSETQRNKGNFPGRFSGRQFSNSRSEMNVSTLELGDSALYLCASSLSTGWLDGYTFGSGTRLTVV.